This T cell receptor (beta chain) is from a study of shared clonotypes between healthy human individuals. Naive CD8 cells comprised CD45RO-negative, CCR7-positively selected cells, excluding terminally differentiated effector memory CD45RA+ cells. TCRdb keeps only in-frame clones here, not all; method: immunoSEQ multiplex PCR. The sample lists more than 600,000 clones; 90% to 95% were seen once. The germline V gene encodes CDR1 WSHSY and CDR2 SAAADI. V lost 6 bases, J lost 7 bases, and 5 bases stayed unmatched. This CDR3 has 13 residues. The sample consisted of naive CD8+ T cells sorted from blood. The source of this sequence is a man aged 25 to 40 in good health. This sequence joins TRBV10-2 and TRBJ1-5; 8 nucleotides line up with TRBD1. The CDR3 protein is CASSEGQGQPQHF. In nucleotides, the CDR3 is TGCGCCAGCAGCGAAGGACAGGGCCAGCCCCAGCATTTT.